This T cell receptor beta chain was obtained from a study of cytomegalovirus exposure and HLA in healthy donors. Overall study findings and caveats: Being productive about 87% or about 30% of the time was typical of most TCR beta V segments in an earlier analysis.

Comments on this clone: Its target is not known.

Both 60 Vbeta primers and 13 Jbeta primers went into the PCR. Clones were read by immunoSEQ multiplex PCR, and TCRdb kept only the in-frame ones, dropping some. The sample lists around 130,000 clones, around 78% occurring once. Donors in the study were healthy people who gave bone marrow. CDR1 SGHAT and CDR2 FQNNGV come from the germline V gene. The CDR3 loop spans 11 amino acids. Trimming shortened V by 3 bases and J by 7 bases, and 7 bases separated the two germline ends. The sequencing input was PBMCs. V gene TRBV11-2 combines with J gene TRBJ2-7, with D possibly matching TRBD2 (5 bases). This sequence was found in a young woman in good health and CMV-seronegative. CDR3 residues: CASSFSGEQYF. CDR3 sequence (DNA): TGTGCCAGCAGCTTCTCGGGGGAGCAGTACTTC.